This T cell receptor (beta chain) was found in a study of CD8 T cells in ankylosing spondylitis. This CDR3 spans 13 amino acids. Germline-derived CDR1 and CDR2 are MNHNS and SASEGT. With 7 bases removed from V and 0 bases from J, the gap between germline ends came to 7 bases. Study outcomes and limitations: There was reportedly significant enrichment of clones that were disease-linked in matched ankylosing spondylitis synovial fluid.

From the 5' RACE reads, TCRdb called clonotypes with MiXCR, one entry per CDR3 protein. Here the sample spans approximately 200,000 distinct CDR3 sequences, 9.5% to 15% being singletons. At least ten counts were recorded for this clonotype. Its target is not known. The chain is built from TRBV6-1 and TRBJ2-1; D is uncertain. This TCR derives from a male donor with ankylosing spondylitis or in good health (not recorded which). What was sequenced was blood, either unsorted or a sorted T cell fraction (not recorded which). The DNA of the CDR3 is TGTGCCAGCACCACGAGCTCCTACAATGAGCAGTTCTTC. This codes for CASTTSSYNEQFF.